This T cell receptor beta chain is from a study of shared clonotypes between healthy human individuals. Across the study: Each donor's CD4 naive and CD4 memory cells filled three plates apiece, CD8 naive two, and CD8 memory one.

Concerning this clone itself: Its antigen is currently unknown.

In the authors' workflow: For the immunoSEQ data, sequences were junction-only without quality scores, so filtering differed. This table comes from immunoSEQ multiplex PCR, and its TCRdb copy is limited to in-frame clones, with some not included. Clone size and the V and J calls come from that table; the DNA yielded D and trimming. The sample carries approximately 940,000 clones, about three quarters recorded once. Memory CD4+ cells were the fraction left after CD45RA+ naive selection. Study results and limitations: Rarefaction showed that sequencing of sorted subsets was incomplete (despite large depth).

This CDR3 region has 12 residues. V was trimmed by 4 bases and J by 4 bases, leaving 5 bases between them. Germline V gives CDR1 LNHDA, CDR2 SQIVND (reference sequence). The chain couples TRBV19 to TRBJ1-5; no reliable D call. Sequenced sample: memory CD4+ T cells sorted from blood. Specified subset: CD45RA-negative fraction. This clonotype originated in a young man in good health. This CDR3 reads CASSNGNQPQHF. The DNA of the CDR3 is TGTGCCAGTAGTAACGGGAATCAGCCCCAGCATTTT.